This T cell receptor (beta chain) appears in the sequencing data of a study of T-cell reconstitution after alpha-beta-depleted transplantation in children. In this sample, this clonotype turned up a few times. Unique molecular identifiers were incorporated when the TCRbeta library was constructed. In TCRdb, the PCR reads were re-called with MiXCR into one record per CDR3 protein. The sample lists some 200,000 distinct CDR3 sequences; around 9.7% were seen once. Germline CDR1 and CDR2: SGHTA and FQGNSA. This CDR3 has 15 residues. Deletions cut 5 bases from V and 4 bases from J, with 17 bases between. J is TRBJ1-2 and V is TRBV7-2, with D possibly TRBD1 on 5 matching bases. The clonotype was recovered from a human donor who donated a stem cell graft to a child with SCID. Sequencing was performed on PBMCs from the stem cell graft donor, taken from the stem cell graft. The DNA for the CDR3 is TGTGCCAGCAGCCGCGGCGGGGGGGATCCCTATGGCTACACCTTC. It codes for CASSRGGGDPYGYTF.